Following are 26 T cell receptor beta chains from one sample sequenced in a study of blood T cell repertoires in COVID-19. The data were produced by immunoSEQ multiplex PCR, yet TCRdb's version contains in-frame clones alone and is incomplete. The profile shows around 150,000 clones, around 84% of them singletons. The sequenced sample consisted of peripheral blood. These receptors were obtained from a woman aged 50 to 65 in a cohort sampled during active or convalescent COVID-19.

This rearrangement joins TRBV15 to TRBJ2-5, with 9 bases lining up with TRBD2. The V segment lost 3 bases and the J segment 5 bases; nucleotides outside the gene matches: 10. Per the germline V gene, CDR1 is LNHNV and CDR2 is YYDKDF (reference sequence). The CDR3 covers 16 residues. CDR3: CATSSGSGGTGETQYF. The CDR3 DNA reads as TGTGCCACCAGCAGCGGGAGCGGGGGGACCGGGGAGACCCAGTACTTC.

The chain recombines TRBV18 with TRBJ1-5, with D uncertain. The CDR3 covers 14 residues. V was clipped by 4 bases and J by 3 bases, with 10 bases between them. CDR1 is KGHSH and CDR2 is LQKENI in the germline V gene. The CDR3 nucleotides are TGTGCCAGCTCACGAAACCGGGACAATCAGCCCCAGCATTTT. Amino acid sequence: CASSRNRDNQPQHF.

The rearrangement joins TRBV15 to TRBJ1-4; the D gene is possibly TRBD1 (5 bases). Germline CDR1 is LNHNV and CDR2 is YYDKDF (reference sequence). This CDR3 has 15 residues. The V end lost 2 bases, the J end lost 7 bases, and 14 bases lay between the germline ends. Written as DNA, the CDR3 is TGTGCCACCAGCAGACCAGGGAGGAGTGCTGAAAAACTGTTTTTT. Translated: CATSRPGRSAEKLFF.

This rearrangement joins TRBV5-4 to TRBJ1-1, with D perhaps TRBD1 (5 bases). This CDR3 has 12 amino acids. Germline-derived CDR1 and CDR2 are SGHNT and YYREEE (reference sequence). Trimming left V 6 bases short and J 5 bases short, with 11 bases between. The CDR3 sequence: CASTGGGTEAFF. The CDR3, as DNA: TGTGCCAGCACGGGGGGGGGAACTGAAGCTTTCTTT.

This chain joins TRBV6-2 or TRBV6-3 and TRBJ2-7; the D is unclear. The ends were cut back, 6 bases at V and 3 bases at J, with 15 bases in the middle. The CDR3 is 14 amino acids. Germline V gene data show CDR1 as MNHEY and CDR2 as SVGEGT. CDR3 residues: CASSSPARHYEQYF. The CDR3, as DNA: TGTGCCAGCAGCTCACCCGCCAGACACTACGAGCAGTACTTC.

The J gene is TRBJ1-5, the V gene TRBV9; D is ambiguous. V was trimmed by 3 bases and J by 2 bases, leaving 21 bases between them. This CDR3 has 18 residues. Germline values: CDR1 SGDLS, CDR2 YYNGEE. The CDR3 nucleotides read TGTGCCAGCAGCGCCGGGTGGGGTAGGGAGGATGGCAATCAGCCCCAGCATTTT. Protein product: CASSAGWGREDGNQPQHF.

CDR3 sequence (DNA): TGTGCCTGGACTTTCAAGCGTAGCTCCTACAATGAGCAGTTCTTC. Translating it yields CAWTFKRSSYNEQFF. This chain uses TRBV30 with TRBJ2-1, with D hard to call. V was pared by 4 bases and J by 0 bases, with 13 bases between. The length of the CDR3 is 15 residues. Germline V lookup: CDR1 GTSNPN, CDR2 SVGIG (reference sequence).

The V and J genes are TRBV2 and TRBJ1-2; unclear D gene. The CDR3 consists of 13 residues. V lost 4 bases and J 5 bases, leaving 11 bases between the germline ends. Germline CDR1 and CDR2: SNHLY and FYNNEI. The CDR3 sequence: CASSGLYTYGYTF. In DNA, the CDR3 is TGTGCCAGCAGTGGACTTTACACTTATGGCTACACCTTC.

This chain's CDR3 is CASGLIPGTVNSPLHF. The DNA of the CDR3 is TGTGCTAGTGGTTTGATTCCCGGGACAGTAAATTCACCCCTCCACTTT. The rearrangement joins TRBV12-5 to TRBJ1-6, with 7 bases lining up with TRBD1. The length of the CDR3 is 16 residues. Germline lookup yields CDR1 LGHNT and CDR2 FRNRAP. Germline trimming cut 2 bases from V and 7 bases from J; bases unmatched to any gene: 8.

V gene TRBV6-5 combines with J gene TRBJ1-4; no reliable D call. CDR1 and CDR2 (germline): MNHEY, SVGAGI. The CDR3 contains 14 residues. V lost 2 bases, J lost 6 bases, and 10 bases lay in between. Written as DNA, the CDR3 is TGTGCCAGCAGTTACCGCGGGTCCGATGAAAAACTGTTTTTT. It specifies CASSYRGSDEKLFF.

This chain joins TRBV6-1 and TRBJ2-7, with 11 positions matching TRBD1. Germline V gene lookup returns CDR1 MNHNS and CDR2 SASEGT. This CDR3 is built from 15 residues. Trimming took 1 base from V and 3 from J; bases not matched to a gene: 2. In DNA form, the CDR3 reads TGTGCCAGCAGTGAAGACGGGACAGGGGGCTACGAGCAGTACTTC. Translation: CASSEDGTGGYEQYF.

The CDR3 sequence: CASRGQLVAYEQYF. CDR3 nucleotide sequence: TGTGCCAGCAGGGGACAGTTGGTTGCCTACGAGCAGTACTTC. The chain has TRBV2 and TRBJ2-7; the match to TRBD1 covers 7 bases. Germline V CDR1 and CDR2: SNHLY, FYNNEI. This CDR3 is 14 amino acids long. J gave up 2 bases and V 6 bases, and 7 bases lay outside the gene matches.

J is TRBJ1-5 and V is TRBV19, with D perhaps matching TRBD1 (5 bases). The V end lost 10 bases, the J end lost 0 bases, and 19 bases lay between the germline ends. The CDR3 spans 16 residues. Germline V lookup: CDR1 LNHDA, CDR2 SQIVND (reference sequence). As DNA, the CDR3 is TGTGCCACCCAGGGCAGGGCGCTCGGTAGCAATCAGCCCCAGCATTTT. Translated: CATQGRALGSNQPQHF.

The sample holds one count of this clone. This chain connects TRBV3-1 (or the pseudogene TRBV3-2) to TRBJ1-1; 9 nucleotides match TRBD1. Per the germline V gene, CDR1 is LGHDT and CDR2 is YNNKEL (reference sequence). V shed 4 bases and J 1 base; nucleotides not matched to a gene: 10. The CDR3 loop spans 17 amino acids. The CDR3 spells CASSPLGTGSRNTEAFF. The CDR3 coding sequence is TGTGCCAGCAGCCCCCTGGGGACAGGGTCGAGGAACACTGAAGCTTTCTTT.

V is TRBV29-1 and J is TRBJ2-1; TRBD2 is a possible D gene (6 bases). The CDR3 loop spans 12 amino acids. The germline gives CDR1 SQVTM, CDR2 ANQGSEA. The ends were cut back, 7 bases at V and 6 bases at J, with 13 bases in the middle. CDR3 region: CSARLVTNEQFF. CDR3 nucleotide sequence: TGCAGCGCAAGACTAGTCACCAATGAGCAGTTCTTC.

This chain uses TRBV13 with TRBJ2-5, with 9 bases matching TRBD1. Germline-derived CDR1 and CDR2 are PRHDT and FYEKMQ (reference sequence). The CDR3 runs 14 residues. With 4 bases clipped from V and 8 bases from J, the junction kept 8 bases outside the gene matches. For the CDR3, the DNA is TGTGCCAGCAGCTACAGGGGGCCGGTTGACACCCAGTACTTC. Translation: CASSYRGPVDTQYF.

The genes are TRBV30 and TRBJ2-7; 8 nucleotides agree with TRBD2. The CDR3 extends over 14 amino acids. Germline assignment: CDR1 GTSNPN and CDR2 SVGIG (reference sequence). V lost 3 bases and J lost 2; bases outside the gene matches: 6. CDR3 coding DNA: TGTGCCTGGAGAGATAGCGGGGCACCCTACGAGCAGTACTTC. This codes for CAWRDSGAPYEQYF.

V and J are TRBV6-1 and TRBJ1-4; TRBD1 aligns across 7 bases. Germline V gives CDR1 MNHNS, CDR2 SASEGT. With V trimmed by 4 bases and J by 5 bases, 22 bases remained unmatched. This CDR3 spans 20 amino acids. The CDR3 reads CASSAFDLGQAVIVNEKLFF. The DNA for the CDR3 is TGTGCCAGCAGTGCGTTTGACTTAGGACAGGCAGTCATCGTCAATGAAAAACTGTTTTTT.

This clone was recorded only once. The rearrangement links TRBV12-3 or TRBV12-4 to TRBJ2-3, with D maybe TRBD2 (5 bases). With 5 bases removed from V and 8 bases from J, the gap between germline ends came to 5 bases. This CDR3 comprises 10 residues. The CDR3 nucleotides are TGTGCCAGCAGTCGGGGTACGCAGTATTTT. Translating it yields CASSRGTQYF.

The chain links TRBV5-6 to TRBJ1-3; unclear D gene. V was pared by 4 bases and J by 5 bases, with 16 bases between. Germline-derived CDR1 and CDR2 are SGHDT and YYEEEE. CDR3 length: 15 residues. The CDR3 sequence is CASSNPRVKRNTIYF. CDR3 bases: TGTGCCAGCAGCAACCCGCGGGTAAAACGAAACACCATATATTTT.

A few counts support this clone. CDR3 residues: CASSPAQAGNSDEQYF. DNA of the CDR3: TGTGCCAGCTCACCGGCCCAGGCAGGGAACTCGGACGAGCAGTACTTC. The chain combines TRBV18 with TRBJ2-7; a possible D gene is TRBD1 (5 bases). V was trimmed by 3 bases and J by 5 bases, leaving 20 bases between them. The CDR3 spans 16 residues. CDR1 and CDR2 (germline): KGHSH, LQKENI.

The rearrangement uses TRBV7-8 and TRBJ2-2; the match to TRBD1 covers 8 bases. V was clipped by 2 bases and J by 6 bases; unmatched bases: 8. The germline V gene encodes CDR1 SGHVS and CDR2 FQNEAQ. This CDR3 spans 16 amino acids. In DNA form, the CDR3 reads TGTGCCAGCAGCTTACTTCAGGGGGCGACGGCCGGGGAGCTGTTTTTT. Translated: CASSLLQGATAGELFF.

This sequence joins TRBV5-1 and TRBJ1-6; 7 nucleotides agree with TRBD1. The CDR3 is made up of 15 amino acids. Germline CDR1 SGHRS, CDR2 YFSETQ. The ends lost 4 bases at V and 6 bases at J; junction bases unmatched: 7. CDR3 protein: CASSRQGTINSPLHF. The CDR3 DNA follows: TGCGCCAGCAGCAGACAGGGAACGATTAATTCACCCCTCCACTTT.

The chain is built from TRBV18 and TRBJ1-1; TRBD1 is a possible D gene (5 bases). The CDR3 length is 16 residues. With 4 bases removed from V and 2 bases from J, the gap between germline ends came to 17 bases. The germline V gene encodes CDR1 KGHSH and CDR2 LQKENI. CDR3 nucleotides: TGTGCCAGCTCACTGTCCTTTGACAGACACAACACTGAAGCTTTCTTT. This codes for CASSLSFDRHNTEAFF.

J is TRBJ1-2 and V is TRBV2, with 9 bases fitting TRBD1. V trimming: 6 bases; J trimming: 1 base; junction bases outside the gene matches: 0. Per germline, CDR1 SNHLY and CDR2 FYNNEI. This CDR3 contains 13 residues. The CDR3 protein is CASRGQGNYGYTF. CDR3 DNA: TGTGCCAGCAGGGGACAGGGTAACTATGGCTACACCTTC.

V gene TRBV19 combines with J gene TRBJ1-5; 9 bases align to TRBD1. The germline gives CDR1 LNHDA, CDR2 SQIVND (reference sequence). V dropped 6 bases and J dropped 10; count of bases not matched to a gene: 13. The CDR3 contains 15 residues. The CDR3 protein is CASRETRGQGRPQHF. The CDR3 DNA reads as TGTGCCAGTAGAGAAACGCGGGGACAGGGTCGCCCCCAGCATTTT.